What follows are 8 T cell receptor beta chains derived from one specimen sequenced in a study of shared clonotypes between healthy human individuals. Naive CD8 cells lacked CD45RO and underwent positive selection for CCR7, leaving out terminally differentiated effector memory CD45RA+ cells. Data came from immunoSEQ multiplex PCR; TCRdb stores just in-frame clones and leaves some out. The top ten hold more than 1.5% of the sample, which has approximately 2,000,000 clones, over 85% seen once. The sequencing sample was made of naive CD8+ T cells from PBMCs. Receptors were obtained from a man aged 18 to 35 in good health. Some clones in this sample may be carry-over from other donors' samples.

The rearrangement uses TRBV25-1 and TRBJ1-1; possible D gene TRBD1, 5 bases. The CDR3 extends over 14 amino acids. The V end was cut by 6 bases, the J end by 6 bases, with 17 bases between. The V gene's germline CDR1 is MGHDK and CDR2 SYGVNS. The CDR3 DNA is TGTGCCAGCAGGGAGGTAGGGGTCCGAGCTGAAGCTTTCTTT. Translation: CASREVGVRAEAFF. Using reference TRBV25-1 and TRBJ1-1 for the parts outside the CDR3, the full variable domain is EADIYQTPRYLVIGTGKKITLECSQTMGHDKMYWYQQDPGMELHLIHYSYGVNSTEKGDLSSESTVSRIRTEHFPLTLESARPSHTSQYLCASREVGVRAEAFFGQGTRLTVV.

CDR3 region: CASSSGGTSGSREQFF. The DNA for the CDR3 is TGTGCCAGCAGCTCGGGGGGGACTAGCGGGAGTCGTGAGCAGTTCTTC. The chain recombines TRBV9 with TRBJ2-1, with 14 bases lining up with TRBD2. The CDR3 consists of 16 residues. The germline CDR1 and CDR2 sequences are SGDLS and YYNGEE. The V and J ends lost 4 bases and 9 bases, in that order; junction bases with no gene match: 9.

V usage is TRBV27 and J usage is TRBJ1-6; D remains ambiguous. The CDR3 covers 16 residues. CDR1 and CDR2 (germline): MNHEY, SMNVEV (reference sequence). Deletions cut 1 base from V and 7 bases from J, with 14 bases between. The CDR3 spells CASSLYTEMKNSPLHF. DNA for the CDR3: TGTGCCAGCAGTTTATATACAGAAATGAAAAATTCACCCCTCCACTTT.

This chain connects TRBV9 to TRBJ2-3; 15 bases line up with TRBD2. The trim removed 3 bases at V and 3 bases at J, leaving 5 bases unmatched. This CDR3 is 17 amino acids long. CDR1 SGDLS and CDR2 YYNGEE come from the germline V gene. In DNA form, the CDR3 reads TGTGCCAGCAGCGAAGGACTAGCGGGAGGGCCGACAGATACGCAGTATTTT. It specifies CASSEGLAGGPTDTQYF.

This clone was picked up one time. This same CDR3 is encoded by further DNA sequences in the sample. V is TRBV12-5 and J is TRBJ2-3; unclear D gene. The germline V gene has CDR1 LGHNT and CDR2 FRNRAP. This CDR3 has 12 residues. Between the trimmed V and J ends, which lost 6 bases and 3 bases, there was a span of 7 bases. The CDR3 DNA reads TGTGCTAGTGGCCTTGATACAGATACGCAGTATTTT. Protein sequence: CASGLDTDTQYF.

V is TRBV4-1 and J is TRBJ2-7; D is perhaps TRBD2 (5 bases). Germline loops: CDR1 MGHRA, CDR2 YSYEKL. This CDR3 region has 16 residues. V shed 0 bases and J shed 4 bases, with 16 bases lying between them. The CDR3 DNA sequence: TGCGCCAGCAGCCAAGATGCGGGCCTTCTCGTTTACGAGCAGTACTTC. It yields the protein CASSQDAGLLVYEQYF.

This clone has a handful of counts. The chain combines TRBV18 with TRBJ2-1, with D uncertain. This CDR3 contains 16 residues. Germline loops: CDR1 KGHSH, CDR2 LQKENI. The ends were cut back, 6 bases at V and 0 bases at J, with 15 bases in the middle. This chain's CDR3 is CASSHLSQSSYNEQFF. CDR3 DNA: TGTGCCAGCTCCCACCTTTCCCAAAGCTCCTACAATGAGCAGTTCTTC.

This clone was recorded a few times. CDR3 loop: CASSLVSRNTEAFF. In DNA, the CDR3 is TGTGCCAGCAGTTTAGTTAGCAGGAACACTGAAGCTTTCTTT. The V and J genes are TRBV27 and TRBJ1-1; D call uncertain. Looked up from germline, CDR1 is MNHEY and CDR2 is SMNVEV (reference sequence). CDR3 length: 14 residues. V lost 2 bases and J 1 base, leaving 8 bases between the germline ends.